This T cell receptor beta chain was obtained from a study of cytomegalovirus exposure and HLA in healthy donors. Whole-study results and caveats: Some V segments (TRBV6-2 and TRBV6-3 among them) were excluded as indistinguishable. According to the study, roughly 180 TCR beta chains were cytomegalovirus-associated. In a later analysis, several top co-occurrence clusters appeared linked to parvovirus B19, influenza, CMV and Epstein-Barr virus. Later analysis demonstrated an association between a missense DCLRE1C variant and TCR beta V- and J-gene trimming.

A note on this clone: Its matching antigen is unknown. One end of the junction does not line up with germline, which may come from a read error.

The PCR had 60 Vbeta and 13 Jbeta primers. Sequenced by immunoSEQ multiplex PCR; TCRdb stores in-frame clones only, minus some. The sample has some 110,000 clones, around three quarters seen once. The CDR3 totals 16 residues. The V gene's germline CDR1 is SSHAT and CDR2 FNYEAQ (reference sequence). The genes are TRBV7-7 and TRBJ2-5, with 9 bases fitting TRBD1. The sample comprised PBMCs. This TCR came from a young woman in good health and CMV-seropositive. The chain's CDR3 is CASSLGRDRVGETQYF. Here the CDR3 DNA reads TGTGCTAGCAGCTTAGGCCGGGACAGGGTGGGAGAGACCCAGTACTTC.